This entry lists 21 T cell receptor beta chains sequenced from one sample in a study of glioma-infiltrating T cells after dendritic cell vaccination. Some clones are missing from TCRdb's copy, which holds only in-frame ones; the method was immunoSEQ multiplex PCR. The repertoire consists of roughly 90,000 clones, with 85% to 90% occurring once and the leading ten covering less than 20%. The sample consisted of blood, taken before dendritic cell vaccination. These receptors were obtained from a human donor with glioblastoma.

This clone has a single count. Other DNA sequences within the sample encode an identical CDR3. The V call is TRBV15, the J call TRBJ1-2; D remains unclear. Germline values: CDR1 LNHNV, CDR2 YYDKDF (reference sequence). Trimming cost V 0 bases and J 2 bases, with 7 bases left between them. The CDR3 contains 14 residues. CDR3 DNA: TGTGCCACCAGCAGAGATCCCGGGAACTATGGCTACACCTTC. Translation gives CATSRDPGNYGYTF.

This chain connects TRBV14 to TRBJ2-1; a weak D match, TRBD2 (6 bases). The CDR3 totals 11 residues. Germline-derived CDR1 and CDR2 are SGHDN and FVKESK. Deletions cut 3 bases from V and 12 bases from J, with 9 bases between. The CDR3 nucleotides are TGTGCCAGCAGCCAGGGGAGGTGGCAGTTCTTC. Its protein is CASSQGRWQFF.

CDR3 in amino acids: CASSGPGTGTYEQYF. DNA of the CDR3: TGTGCCAGCAGTGGACCCGGGACAGGGACCTACGAGCAGTACTTC. The chain employs TRBV25-1 and TRBJ2-5; 9 nucleotides agree with TRBD1. The J call may be wrong; the DNA end is better matched by TRBJ2-7. The CDR3 contains 15 residues. Germline CDR1 and CDR2: MGHDK and SYGVNS.

The J gene is TRBJ2-2, the V gene TRBV28; TRBD2 agrees at 12 bases. Germline V gives CDR1 MDHEN, CDR2 SYDVKM. After removal of 4 bases from V and 7 bases from J, the junction contained 10 bases not matched to a gene. This CDR3 region has 17 residues. The CDR3 nucleotides are TGTGCCAGCAGTTCCGCTCTAGCGGGAGGGCCTATCGGGGAGCTGTTTTTT. It specifies CASSSALAGGPIGELFF.

The chain couples TRBV7-2 to TRBJ2-1; 14 bases are a match to TRBD2. Germline CDR1 and CDR2: SGHTA and FQGNSA. V dropped 6 bases and J dropped 8; count of bases not matched to a gene: 6. The CDR3 has 15 residues. The CDR3 sequence is CASRTSGRAGDEQFF. CDR3 DNA: TGTGCCAGCAGGACTAGCGGGAGGGCCGGAGATGAGCAGTTCTTC.

J is TRBJ2-3 and V is TRBV28; 10 nucleotides match TRBD2. The CDR3 consists of 18 residues. The germline V gene has CDR1 MDHEN and CDR2 SYDVKM. The V segment lost 3 bases and the J segment 4 bases; nucleotides outside the gene matches: 13. The CDR3, as DNA: TGTGCCAGCAGTTTCGGGCTAGCGGGAGCCTCCCGCCCAGATACGCAGTATTTT. It specifies CASSFGLAGASRPDTQYF.

This chain connects TRBV30 to TRBJ2-1, with D unclear. This CDR3 comprises 15 residues. Germline assignment: CDR1 GTSNPN and CDR2 SVGIG (reference sequence). Trimming shortened V by 1 base and J by 2 bases, and 12 bases separated the two germline ends. DNA of the CDR3: TGTGCCTGGAGTGAGGTGGGCACCACCTACAATGAGCAGTTCTTC. This gives the protein CAWSEVGTTYNEQFF.

The chain employs TRBV7-3 and TRBJ1-3; D remains unclear. CDR1 is SGHTA and CDR2 is FQGTGA in the germline V gene. Trimming took off 1 base at V and 3 bases at J, with 13 bases between the two ends. The CDR3 runs 16 residues. CDR3 in amino acids: CASSLNWELGGNTIYF. CDR3 DNA: TGTGCCAGCAGCTTAAATTGGGAGTTGGGTGGAAACACCATATATTTT.

V usage is TRBV5-1 and J usage is TRBJ2-7; 11 bases map to TRBD1. The V segment lost 0 bases and the J segment 3 bases; nucleotides outside the gene matches: 5. Germline CDR1 and CDR2: SGHRS and YFSETQ. CDR3 size: 16 residues. The CDR3 region has the DNA TGCGCCAGCAGCTTGGATGGGACAGGGGGGGACTACGAGCAGTACTTC. Its protein product is CASSLDGTGGDYEQYF.

This clone is a singleton in its sample. CDR3 nucleotide sequence: TGCGCCAGCCGTATACAAGACAGGTACAATGAGCAGTTCTTC. Translating gives CASRIQDRYNEQFF. The V and J genes are TRBV5-1 and TRBJ2-1; tentatively, D is TRBD1 (6 bases). From germline, CDR1 is SGHRS and CDR2 YFSETQ. Between the trimmed V and J ends, which lost 7 bases and 4 bases, there was a span of 15 bases. There are 14 residues in the CDR3.

V usage is TRBV5-6 and J usage is TRBJ1-5; D might be TRBD1 (6 bases). Trimming stripped 3 bases from V and 7 bases from J, with 17 bases between. This CDR3 has 15 amino acids. Germline V gene data show CDR1 as SGHDT and CDR2 as YYEEEE. CDR3 loop: CASSYTGTVGQPQHF. As DNA, the CDR3 is TGTGCCAGCAGCTATACAGGGACGGTTGGCCAGCCCCAGCATTTT.

The chain has TRBV11-2 and TRBJ1-1; tentatively, D is TRBD1 (5 bases). The CDR3 extends over 16 amino acids. Trimming took off 1 base at V and 6 bases at J, with 18 bases between the two ends. From germline, CDR1 is SGHAT and CDR2 FQNNGV. This CDR3 is CASSLGSGQGVPEAFF. CDR3 in DNA: TGTGCCAGCAGCTTAGGATCAGGGCAGGGTGTGCCTGAAGCTTTCTTT.

This sequence joins TRBV7-9 and TRBJ2-5, with TRBD1 identical over 9 bases. Germline CDR1 is SEHNR and CDR2 is FQNEAQ (reference sequence). The ends lost 4 bases at V and 5 bases at J; junction bases unmatched: 11. This CDR3 region has 16 residues. Here the CDR3 reads CASSSIDRGSRETQYF. CDR3 coding DNA: TGTGCCAGCAGCTCCATTGACAGGGGGTCGAGGGAGACCCAGTACTTC.

The chain joins TRBV6-1 to TRBJ2-4; D is possibly TRBD2 (6 bases). The V and J ends lost 4 bases and 0 bases respectively, with 13 bases between them. The CDR3 sequence is 16 residues long. Germline V gene data show CDR1 as MNHNS and CDR2 as SASEGT. The CDR3 nucleotides are TGTGCCAGCAGTGTCACCGGGACTGTAGCCAAAAACATTCAGTACTTC. Amino acid sequence: CASSVTGTVAKNIQYF.

DNA of the CDR3: TGTGCCAGCAGTCCATCATACAGCGGCCTTTGGCATTTT. It encodes CASSPSYSGLWHF. The chain employs TRBV27 and TRBJ1-5; D remains ambiguous. This CDR3 comprises 13 residues. Germline V CDR1 and CDR2: MNHEY, SMNVEV (reference sequence). V lost 5 bases to trimming and J lost 15 bases, with 20 bases between them.

The chain links TRBV19 to TRBJ1-4; 8 bases line up with TRBD1. Looked up from germline, CDR1 is LNHDA and CDR2 is SQIVND (reference sequence). This CDR3 is built from 15 residues. With V trimmed by 5 bases and J by 7 bases, 9 bases remained unmatched. Written as DNA, the CDR3 is TGTGCCAGTAGTCCCGGGACAGGTTTGAGTGAAAAACTGTTTTTT. Translated, it gives CASSPGTGLSEKLFF.

This chain connects TRBV6-6 to TRBJ1-2; maybe TRBD1 (5 bases). Trimming took off 1 base at V and 5 bases at J, with 11 bases between the two ends. The CDR3 covers 14 residues. Germline loops: CDR1 MNHNY, CDR2 SVGAGI (reference sequence). CDR3 DNA sequence: TGTGCCAGCAGTTACTGGTCGGGGGATTATGGCTACACCTTC. It codes for CASSYWSGDYGYTF.

The gene calls are TRBV13 and TRBJ1-6; 8 nucleotides align to TRBD1. This CDR3 has 13 amino acids. With V trimmed by 8 bases and J by 9 bases, 6 bases remained unmatched. Germline assignment: CDR1 PRHDT and CDR2 FYEKMQ (reference sequence). The CDR3 loop is CASSGGLGSPLHF. CDR3 DNA sequence: TGTGCCAGCTCAGGGGGCTTGGGTTCACCCCTCCACTTT. The full variable domain, its missing parts supplied by reference TRBV13 and TRBJ1-6, is AAGVIQSPRHLIKEKRETATLKCYPIPRHDTVYWYQQGPGQDPQFLISFYEKMQSDKGSIPDRFSAQQFSDYHSELNMSSLELGDSALYFCASSGGLGSPLHFGNGTRLTVT.

This chain joins TRBV5-1 and TRBJ2-3; maybe TRBD2 (7 bases). The germline V gene has CDR1 SGHRS and CDR2 YFSETQ. V gave up 6 bases and J gave up 3 bases, with 17 bases separating them. The CDR3 is 15 amino acids. The CDR3 nucleotides read TGCGCCAGCACCTCGGGGGGCAGGCGTACAGATACGCAGTATTTT. Protein sequence: CASTSGGRRTDTQYF. Full variable domain (outside the CDR3, taken from reference TRBV5-1 and TRBJ2-3): KAGVTQTPRYLIKTRGQQVTLSCSPISGHRSVSWYQQTPGQGLQFLFEYFSETQRNKGNFPGRFSGRQFSNSRSEMNVSTLELGDSALYLCASTSGGRRTDTQYFGPGTRLTVL.

The rearrangement uses TRBV9 and TRBJ2-1; 9 positions match TRBD1. V dropped 3 bases and J dropped 7; count of bases not matched to a gene: 8. CDR1 and CDR2 from the germline V gene are SGDLS and YYNGEE. This CDR3 is 15 amino acids long. CDR3 region: CASSARDRASNEQFF. The CDR3 region has the DNA TGTGCCAGCAGCGCACGGGACAGGGCCTCGAATGAGCAGTTCTTC.

The rearrangement joins TRBV5-4 to TRBJ2-5, with a possible D match to TRBD1 (6 bases). The CDR3 has 17 residues. The V gene lost 0 bases and the J gene lost 0 bases, with 15 bases spanning the gap. Germline V lookup: CDR1 SGHNT, CDR2 YYREEE (reference sequence). The CDR3 DNA follows: TGTGCCAGCAGCTTGGAGGGCAGGGGAGAGTACCAAGAGACCCAGTACTTC. Protein product: CASSLEGRGEYQETQYF. Full variable domain (remainder filled in from reference TRBV5-4 and TRBJ2-5): ETGVTQSPTHLIKTRGQQVTLRCSSQSGHNTVSWYQQALGQGPQFIFQYYREEENGRGNFPPRFSGLQFPNYSSELNVNALELDDSALYLCASSLEGRGEYQETQYFGPGTRLLVL.